These 20 T cell receptor beta chains originate from one sample sequenced in a study of blood T cell repertoires in COVID-19. Assay used: immunoSEQ multiplex PCR; TCRdb lists only in-frame clones, some missing. The data show 110,000 to 150,000 clones, more than 70% seen once. Sequenced: peripheral blood. The receptors come from an older woman with acute or convalescent COVID-19.

V usage is TRBV5-1 and J usage is TRBJ2-2; a weak D match, TRBD1 (6 bases). Germline CDR1 is SGHRS and CDR2 is YFSETQ. The V gene lost 4 bases and the J gene lost 4 bases, with 17 bases spanning the gap. This CDR3 has 16 residues. The CDR3 region has the DNA TGCGCCAGCAGCCCGATAGGGGGTGATATCACCGGGGAGCTGTTTTTT. Translated: CASSPIGGDITGELFF. Full variable domain (outside the CDR3, taken from reference TRBV5-1 and TRBJ2-2): KAGVTQTPRYLIKTRGQQVTLSCSPISGHRSVSWYQQTPGQGLQFLFEYFSETQRNKGNFPGRFSGRQFSNSRSEMNVSTLELGDSALYLCASSPIGGDITGELFFGEGSRLTVL.

V and J are TRBV5-1 and TRBJ1-1, with no clear D. V shed 0 bases and J shed 8 bases, with 5 bases lying between them. The germline CDR1 and CDR2 sequences are SGHRS and YFSETQ. The CDR3 covers 11 residues. The CDR3 DNA reads TGCGCCAGCAGCTTGGGAGTGGAAGCTTTCTTT. This gives the protein CASSLGVEAFF.

This clone was seen a few times. The chain links TRBV3-1 (or the pseudogene TRBV3-2) to TRBJ1-2; D call uncertain. Germline V gene lookup returns CDR1 LGHDT and CDR2 YNNKEL (reference sequence). The ends were cut back, 0 bases at V and 4 bases at J, with 12 bases in the middle. The CDR3 is 15 amino acids. The CDR3 sequence is CASSQEPGSLYGYTF. CDR3 sequence (DNA): TGTGCCAGCAGCCAAGAGCCAGGCAGCCTCTATGGCTACACCTTC.

This chain links TRBV2 with TRBJ1-3; D not resolved. The germline CDR1 and CDR2 sequences are SNHLY and FYNNEI. CDR3 length equals 10 residues. The V gene lost 7 bases and the J gene lost 4 bases, with 2 bases spanning the gap. CDR3 coding DNA: TGTGCCAGCATAGGAAACACCATATATTTT. This translates into CASIGNTIYF.

The V call is TRBV6-5, the J call TRBJ2-7; a weak D match, TRBD2 (7 bases). CDR1 MNHEY and CDR2 SVGAGI come from the germline V gene. Trimming took off 2 bases at V and 0 bases at J, with 14 bases between the two ends. This CDR3 has 16 residues. The CDR3 bases are TGTGCCAGCAGTTACAGGGGGGGGAGGAGCTCCTACGAGCAGTACTTC. Translated, it gives CASSYRGGRSSYEQYF.

This rearrangement joins TRBV10-2 to TRBJ2-1; TRBD2 matches at 10 bases. Trimming took 6 bases from V and 0 from J; bases not matched to a gene: 8. Looked up from germline, CDR1 is WSHSY and CDR2 is SAAADI. CDR3 length: 17 amino acids. CDR3 DNA: TGCGCCAGCAGGAGGACTAGCGGACCTAGCTCCTACAATGAGCAGTTCTTC. Translating it yields CASRRTSGPSSYNEQFF.

The chain joins TRBV6-6 to TRBJ1-2; 8 positions match TRBD1. CDR1 and CDR2 from the germline V gene are MNHNY and SVGAGI (reference sequence). Unmatched junction bases numbered 17, after V lost 6 bases and J lost 5 bases. This CDR3 comprises 17 residues. This chain's CDR3 is CASRRAAGGLSLYGYTF. The CDR3 DNA sequence: TGTGCCAGCAGGCGAGCGGCAGGGGGCCTCTCTTTATATGGCTACACCTTC.

This chain uses TRBV6-5 with TRBJ2-5; 8 bases agree with TRBD2. CDR1 and CDR2 from the germline V gene are MNHEY and SVGAGI. This CDR3 has 13 residues. V gave up 7 bases and J gave up 5 bases; unmatched junction bases: 6. The CDR3 spells CASNAGGGETQYF. CDR3 nucleotide sequence: TGTGCCAGCAACGCGGGGGGAGGGGAGACCCAGTACTTC.

This clone was counted once. The chain is built from TRBV20-1 and TRBJ2-2; TRBD2 agrees at 7 bases. This CDR3 spans 14 amino acids. The germline CDR1 and CDR2 sequences are DFQATT and SNEGSKA (reference sequence). The ends lost 3 bases at V and 5 bases at J; junction bases unmatched: 6. CDR3 sequence reads: CSASRQRETGELFF. CDR3 nucleotide sequence: TGCAGTGCTAGTAGACAGCGGGAAACCGGGGAGCTGTTTTTT.

The gene calls are TRBV5-1 and TRBJ2-7; TRBD1 agrees at 7 bases. V was pared by 3 bases and J by 0 bases, with 3 bases of the junction left unmatched. Germline CDR1 is SGHRS and CDR2 is YFSETQ. This CDR3 comprises 14 residues. CDR3 region: CASSYRGSSYEQYF. CDR3 coding DNA: TGCGCCAGCAGCTACAGGGGAAGCTCCTACGAGCAGTACTTC. The complete variable domain, with remaining parts taken from reference TRBV5-1 and TRBJ2-7, reads KAGVTQTPRYLIKTRGQQVTLSCSPISGHRSVSWYQQTPGQGLQFLFEYFSETQRNKGNFPGRFSGRQFSNSRSEMNVSTLELGDSALYLCASSYRGSSYEQYFGPGTRLTVT.

This chain links TRBV20-1 with TRBJ1-5; TRBD1 matches at 7 bases. V lost 3 bases to trimming and J lost 2 bases; unmatched junction nucleotides: 4. The V gene's germline CDR1 is DFQATT and CDR2 SNEGSKA (reference sequence). The CDR3 consists of 14 residues. The CDR3 region is CSASEGAGNQPQHF. The CDR3 region has the DNA TGCAGTGCTAGTGAGGGGGCCGGCAATCAGCCCCAGCATTTT.

This chain uses TRBV27 with TRBJ2-3, with D tentatively TRBD1 (6 bases). Germline V lookup: CDR1 MNHEY, CDR2 SMNVEV (reference sequence). Trimming pared 3 bases from V and 11 bases from J, leaving 12 bases between. The CDR3 loop spans 12 amino acids. CDR3 region: CASSLPQGWQYF. CDR3 coding DNA: TGTGCCAGCAGTTTGCCACAGGGCTGGCAGTATTTT.

The rearrangement uses TRBV7-3 and TRBJ1-5; 8 nucleotides align to TRBD1. Per germline, CDR1 SGHTA and CDR2 FQGTGA. J gave up 2 bases and V 0 bases, and 3 bases lay outside the gene matches. This CDR3 is 16 amino acids long. CDR3 nucleotide sequence: TGTGCCAGCAGCTTAACGGGGGGACAGGGCAATCAGCCCCAGCATTTT. Protein sequence: CASSLTGGQGNQPQHF.

The chain is built from TRBV6-5 and TRBJ2-7; 11 nucleotides align to TRBD1. The J segment lost 6 bases and the V segment lost 4 bases, leaving 2 bases of the junction unmatched. CDR1 is MNHEY and CDR2 is SVGAGI in the germline V gene. The CDR3 contains 13 residues. CDR3 region: CASSWGQGGEQYF. The CDR3 bases are TGTGCCAGCAGTTGGGGACAGGGGGGCGAGCAGTACTTC.

The rearrangement uses TRBV30 and TRBJ1-2; D perhaps matches TRBD1 (6 bases). Trimming shortened V by 4 bases and J by 4 bases, and 16 bases separated the two germline ends. The CDR3 is 14 residues long. CDR1 GTSNPN and CDR2 SVGIG come from the germline V gene (reference sequence). CDR3 sequence reads: CAWTYLDSFYGYTF. For the CDR3, the DNA is TGTGCCTGGACGTATTTGGACAGCTTCTATGGCTACACCTTC.

This sequence joins TRBV7-9 and TRBJ1-2; D gene uncertain. V was shortened by 5 bases and J by 3 bases, with 13 bases between the two germline ends. CDR1 is SEHNR, CDR2 FQNEAQ, per germline (reference sequence). The CDR3 length is 14 residues. In nucleotides, the CDR3 is TGTGCCAGCAGCCCTACGTCCACGGACTATGGCTACACCTTC. Its translation is CASSPTSTDYGYTF.

The chain employs TRBV2 and TRBJ2-2, with 13 bases matching TRBD2. This CDR3 has 16 amino acids. Germline values: CDR1 SNHLY, CDR2 FYNNEI. The junction had 5 bases not matched to a gene; V was cut back by 6 bases and J by 4 bases. The CDR3 nucleotides are TGTGCCAGCAGAGCTACTAGCGGGGGGGCCACCGGGGAGCTGTTTTTT. It is translated as CASRATSGGATGELFF.

The V call is TRBV5-4, the J call TRBJ1-2; perhaps TRBD1 as D (5 bases). The germline V gene encodes CDR1 SGHNT and CDR2 YYREEE (reference sequence). This CDR3 is 12 amino acids long. V lost 6 bases, J lost 9 bases, and 15 bases lay in between. The CDR3 reads CASTPGGVRYTF. CDR3 in DNA: TGTGCCAGCACCCCGGGGGGGGTCCGCTACACCTTC. The full variable domain, in which reference TRBV5-4 and TRBJ1-2 provide the parts outside the CDR3, is ETGVTQSPTHLIKTRGQQVTLRCSSQSGHNTVSWYQQALGQGPQFIFQYYREEENGRGNFPPRFSGLQFPNYSSELNVNALELDDSALYLCASTPGGVRYTFGSGTRLTVV.

V is TRBV10-2 and J is TRBJ2-4; 11 bases match TRBD2. The CDR3 length is 17 residues. Germline CDR1 WSHSY, CDR2 SAAADI. V dropped 6 bases and J dropped 0; count of bases not matched to a gene: 7. CDR3 coding DNA: TGCGCCAGCAGCCCCAAGGGACTAGCGGTAGCCAAAAACATTCAGTACTTC. It specifies CASSPKGLAVAKNIQYF.

The chain carries TRBV5-1 and TRBJ1-2, with D unresolved. Germline CDR1 reads SGHRS; CDR2 reads YFSETQ. Trimming took off 1 base at V and 8 bases at J, with 9 bases between the two ends. The CDR3 has 12 amino acids. CDR3 protein: CASSLSVGGYTF. CDR3 nucleotides: TGCGCCAGCAGCTTGAGCGTCGGAGGCTACACCTTC.